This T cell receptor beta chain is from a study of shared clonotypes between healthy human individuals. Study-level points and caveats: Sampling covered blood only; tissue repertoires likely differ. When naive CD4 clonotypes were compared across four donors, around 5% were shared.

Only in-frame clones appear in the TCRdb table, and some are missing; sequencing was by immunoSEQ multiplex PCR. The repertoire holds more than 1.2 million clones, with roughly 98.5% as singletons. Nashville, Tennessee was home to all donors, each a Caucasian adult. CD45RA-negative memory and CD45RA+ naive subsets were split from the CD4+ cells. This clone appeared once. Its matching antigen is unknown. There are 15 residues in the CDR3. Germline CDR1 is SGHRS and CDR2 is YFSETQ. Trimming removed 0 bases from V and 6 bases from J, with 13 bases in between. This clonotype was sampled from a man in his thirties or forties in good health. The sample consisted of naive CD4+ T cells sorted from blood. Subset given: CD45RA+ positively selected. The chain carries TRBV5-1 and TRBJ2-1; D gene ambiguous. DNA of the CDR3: TGCGCCAGCAGCTTGGATGGATCGAGCGCCAATGAGCAGTTCTTC. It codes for CASSLDGSSANEQFF.